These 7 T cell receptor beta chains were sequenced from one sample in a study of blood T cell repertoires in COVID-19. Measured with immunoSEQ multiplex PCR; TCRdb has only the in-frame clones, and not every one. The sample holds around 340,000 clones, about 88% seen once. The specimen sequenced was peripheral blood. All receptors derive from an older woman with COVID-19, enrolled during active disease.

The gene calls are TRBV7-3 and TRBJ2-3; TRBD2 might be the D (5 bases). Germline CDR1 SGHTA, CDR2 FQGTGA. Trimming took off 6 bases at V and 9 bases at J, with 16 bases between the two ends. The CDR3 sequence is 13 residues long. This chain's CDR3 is CASSPGLLGTQYF. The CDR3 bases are TGTGCCAGCAGTCCAGGCCTACTAGGAACGCAGTATTTT.

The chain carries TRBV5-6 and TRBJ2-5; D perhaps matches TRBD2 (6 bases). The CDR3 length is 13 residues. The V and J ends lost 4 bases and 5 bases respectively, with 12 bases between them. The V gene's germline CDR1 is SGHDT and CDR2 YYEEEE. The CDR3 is CASSQGLGETQYF. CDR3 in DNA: TGTGCCAGCAGCCAGGGACTTGGCGAGACCCAGTACTTC.

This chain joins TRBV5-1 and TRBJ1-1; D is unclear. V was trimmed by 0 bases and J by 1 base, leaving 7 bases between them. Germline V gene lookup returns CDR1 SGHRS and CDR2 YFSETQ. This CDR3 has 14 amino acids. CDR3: CASSLARQNTEAFF. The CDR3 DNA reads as TGCGCCAGCAGCTTGGCCCGACAGAACACTGAAGCTTTCTTT.

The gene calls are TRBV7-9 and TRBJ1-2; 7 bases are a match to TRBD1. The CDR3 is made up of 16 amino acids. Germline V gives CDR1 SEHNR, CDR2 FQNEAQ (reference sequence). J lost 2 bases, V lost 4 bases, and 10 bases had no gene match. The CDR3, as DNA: TGTGCCAGCAGCTCCAGTCCGGGACAGCGAAACTATGGCTACACCTTC. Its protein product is CASSSSPGQRNYGYTF.

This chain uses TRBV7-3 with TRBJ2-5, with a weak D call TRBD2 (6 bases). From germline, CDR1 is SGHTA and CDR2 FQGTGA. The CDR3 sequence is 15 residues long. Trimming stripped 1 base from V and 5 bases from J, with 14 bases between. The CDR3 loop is CASSLIAGPRETQYF. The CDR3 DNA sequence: TGTGCCAGCAGCTTAATTGCGGGGCCTCGGGAGACCCAGTACTTC.

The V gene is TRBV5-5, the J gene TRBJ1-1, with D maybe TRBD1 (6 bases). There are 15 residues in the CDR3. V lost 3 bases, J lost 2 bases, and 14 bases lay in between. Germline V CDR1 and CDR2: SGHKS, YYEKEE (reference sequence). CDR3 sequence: CASSYRAQVNTEAFF. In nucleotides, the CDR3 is TGTGCCAGCAGCTACAGGGCTCAAGTAAACACTGAAGCTTTCTTT.

The CDR3 nucleotides read TGCGCCAGCAGCTTGCAGGATTACTATGGCTACACCTTC. Translating gives CASSLQDYYGYTF. This sequence joins TRBV5-1 and TRBJ1-2; no clear D gene. The CDR3 contains 13 residues. Between the trimmed V and J ends, which lost 1 base and 3 bases, there was a span of 7 bases. Germline V gene lookup returns CDR1 SGHRS and CDR2 YFSETQ. Full variable domain (rest looked up from reference TRBV5-1 and TRBJ1-2): KAGVTQTPRYLIKTRGQQVTLSCSPISGHRSVSWYQQTPGQGLQFLFEYFSETQRNKGNFPGRFSGRQFSNSRSEMNVSTLELGDSALYLCASSLQDYYGYTFGSGTRLTVV.